Presented here are 18 T cell receptor beta chains from one specimen sequenced in a study of Graves' ophthalmopathy and Graves' hyperthyroidism. The TCR beta CDR3 regions underwent amplification from RNA transcripts. First-round RT-PCR with HTBI primers preceded a second-round multiplex PCR. TCRdb passed the multiplex PCR reads through MiXCR, listing each CDR3 protein once. The repertoire includes about 410,000 distinct CDR3 sequences, around 17% of them detected once, and approximately 1.4% sits in the top ten. Sample: peripheral blood. These receptors came from a woman aged 18-29 years with Graves' ophthalmopathy.

This clonotype has ten or more counts. The chain combines TRBV6-2 or TRBV6-3 with TRBJ2-7; D might be TRBD1 (5 bases). The V gene lost 7 bases and the J gene lost 3 bases, with 25 bases spanning the gap. CDR1 and CDR2 from the germline V gene are MNHEY and SVGEGT. The CDR3 spans 17 residues. The DNA of the CDR3 is TGTGCCAGCACGGCCAGGGTTTCGGGTTCCGTAGTCTACGAGCAGTACTTC. It translates to CASTARVSGSVVYEQYF.

For this clonotype: Mismatch with germline at one junction end may stem from a read error. V and J are TRBV7-2 and TRBJ2-7; D is unclear. Germline lookup yields CDR1 SGHTA and CDR2 FQGNSA. The CDR3 totals 11 residues. The CDR3 DNA reads TGCTCCTCGTCTGGCTCCTACGAGCAGTACTTC. Encoded protein: CSSSGSYEQYF.

This clonotype was seen many times. This chain joins TRBV6-5 and TRBJ1-2, with 8 bases aligning to TRBD1. The J segment lost 4 bases and the V segment lost 4 bases, leaving 8 bases of the junction unmatched. Per germline, CDR1 MNHEY and CDR2 SVGAGI. This CDR3 region has 15 residues. The CDR3 nucleotides read TGTGCCAGCAGTTCCGCAGGGGGCGCCGTCTATGGCTACACCTTC. It yields the protein CASSSAGGAVYGYTF.

This clonotype was found many times. V and J are TRBV12-3 or TRBV12-4 and TRBJ1-1, with TRBD1 matching over 7 bases. The CDR3 has 18 residues. The V segment lost 2 bases and the J segment 6 bases; nucleotides outside the gene matches: 18. The CDR3 nucleotides are TGTGCCAGCAGTTTAAAGTTCCCGGGACAGCTTAAGATCTCTGAAGCTTTCTTT. This encodes CASSLKFPGQLKISEAFF.

The chain carries TRBV6-1 and TRBJ2-7, with 15 bases aligning to TRBD2. The CDR3 spans 15 residues. The J segment lost 7 bases and the V segment lost 5 bases, leaving 6 bases of the junction unmatched. Germline values: CDR1 MNHNS, CDR2 SASEGT. CDR3 bases: TGTGCCAGCAGTATCAGGGGACTAGCGGGAGGTGAGCAGTACTTC. Translation: CASSIRGLAGGEQYF.

This clonotype showed up many times. The chain employs TRBV19 and TRBJ1-5; TRBD1 matches 9 bases. CDR3 length equals 16 residues. The germline V gene encodes CDR1 LNHDA and CDR2 SQIVND (reference sequence). The V and J ends lost 8 bases and 2 bases, in that order; junction bases with no gene match: 10. Here the CDR3 DNA reads TGTGCCAGTCGGCCGACAGGGGGTGAGGGCAATCAGCCCCAGCATTTT. Translation gives CASRPTGGEGNQPQHF.

This clonotype has a count of ten or more. The chain links TRBV3-1 to TRBJ2-5; D uncertain. This CDR3 region has 15 residues. V was shortened by 1 base and J by 1 base, with 10 bases between the two germline ends. CDR1 and CDR2 (germline): LGHDT, YNNKEL (reference sequence). The CDR3 DNA reads as TGTGCCAGCAGCCAAGGGGTGAGACTCCAAGAGACCCAGTACTTC. Translated: CASSQGVRLQETQYF.

This clonotype was counted at least ten times. The rearrangement joins TRBV20-1 to TRBJ2-7; 7 nucleotides align to TRBD1. This CDR3 is 12 amino acids long. V gave up 4 bases and J gave up 5 bases; unmatched junction bases: 5. Germline CDR1 and CDR2: DFQATT and SNEGSKA (reference sequence). This CDR3 reads CSAIYRGNEQYF. The CDR3 DNA reads as TGCAGTGCTATTTACAGGGGAAACGAGCAGTACTTC.

This clonotype was observed many times. The chain has TRBV28 and TRBJ2-7, with TRBD2 identical over 7 bases. V gave up 7 bases and J gave up 7 bases; unmatched junction bases: 13. The CDR3 is made up of 14 amino acids. Germline V CDR1 and CDR2: MDHEN, SYDVKM. CDR3 nucleotide sequence: TGTGCCAGCAACCCGACTAGCCTCTTGGGGGAGCAGTACTTC. Its translation is CASNPTSLLGEQYF.

This clonotype was detected ten times or more. The rearrangement joins TRBV19 to TRBJ1-2, with no clear D. Trimming pared 3 bases from V and 5 bases from J, leaving 16 bases between. From germline, CDR1 is LNHDA and CDR2 SQIVND (reference sequence). There are 15 residues in the CDR3. DNA for the CDR3: TGTGCCAGTAGTATTCGGCGCACGTTTTTGTATGGCTACACCTTC. Translating it yields CASSIRRTFLYGYTF.

This clonotype was counted at least ten times. CDR3 DNA: TGTGCCAGCAGCCTCTTGTCTAGCGGGGGGGCCGGAGAGACCCAGTACTTC. Protein sequence: CASSLLSSGGAGETQYF. The chain is built from TRBV4-2 and TRBJ2-5; 12 bases agree with TRBD2. This CDR3 has 17 amino acids. Trimming cost V 4 bases and J 4 bases; bases outside gene matches: 10. CDR1 is LGHNA, CDR2 YNFKEQ, per germline.

This clonotype was seen many times. V gene TRBV28 combines with J gene TRBJ2-5; perhaps TRBD2 as D (6 bases). The CDR3 is 14 residues long. Between the trimmed V and J ends, which lost 7 bases and 3 bases, there was a span of 15 bases. CDR1 is MDHEN, CDR2 SYDVKM, per germline. The CDR3 sequence: CASNPWREEETQYF. CDR3 DNA: TGTGCCAGCAATCCATGGCGGGAAGAAGAGACCCAGTACTTC.

Many counts were recorded for this clonotype. The chain joins TRBV12-3 or TRBV12-4 to TRBJ2-7; D possibly matches TRBD1 or TRBD2 (5 bases each). CDR3 length: 14 residues. The V and J ends lost 5 bases and 4 bases respectively, with 15 bases between them. In DNA, the CDR3 is TGTGCCAGCAGTGAGAGGGACCCCCCTTACGAGCAGTACTTC. Translated: CASSERDPPYEQYF.

This clonotype was observed at least ten times. This chain links TRBV11-2 with TRBJ2-7; D could derive from TRBD1 or TRBD2 (5 bases each). This CDR3 is 11 amino acids long. Trimming pared 3 bases from V and 12 bases from J, leaving 12 bases between. Germline loops: CDR1 SGHAT, CDR2 FQNNGV. The CDR3 is CASSFPGPSYF. CDR3 bases: TGTGCCAGCAGCTTCCCGGGGCCCTCGTACTTC. The whole variable domain, filled in from reference TRBV11-2 and TRBJ2-7, reads EAGVAQSPRYKIIEKRQSVAFWCNPISGHATLYWYQQILGQGPKLLIQFQNNGVVDDSQLPKDRFSAERLKGVDSTLKIQPAKLEDSAVYLCASSFPGPSYFGPGTRLTVT.

Concerning this clonotype itself: This may stem from a read error, because a much larger clone lies one nucleotide away. The chain uses TRBV20-1 and TRBJ1-1; the D is unclear. CDR1 DFQATT and CDR2 SNEGSKA come from the germline V gene (reference sequence). The ends were cut back, 5 bases at V and 5 bases at J, with 6 bases in the middle. The CDR3 runs 10 residues. The CDR3 reads CSAGSTEAFF. The CDR3 DNA reads as TGCAGTGCTGGAAGTACTGAAGCTTTCTTT.

There are many counts of this clonotype. The chain links TRBV6-4 to TRBJ1-2, with D unresolved. Deletions cut 3 bases from V and 0 bases from J, with 11 bases between. This CDR3 has 15 amino acids. Germline CDR1 MRHNA, CDR2 SNTAGT. CDR3 DNA sequence: TGTGCCAGCAGTGATAAGTCCCTCCCTAACTATGGCTACACCTTC. Encoded protein: CASSDKSLPNYGYTF.

This clonotype was counted many times. The CDR3, as DNA: TGTGCCAGCAGCCCCTGGGAAGATGACACCGGGGAGCTGTTTTTT. It specifies CASSPWEDDTGELFF. The chain uses TRBV11-1 and TRBJ2-2; D is unclear. Germline assignment: CDR1 SGHAT and CDR2 FQDESV (reference sequence). Trimming left V 5 bases short and J 3 bases short, with 13 bases between. This CDR3 spans 15 amino acids.

This clonotype has a count of ten or more. The chain joins TRBV28 to TRBJ1-2; D remains unclear. The CDR3 totals 12 residues. V lost 3 bases and J lost 5, with 7 bases in between. Germline assignment: CDR1 MDHEN and CDR2 SYDVKM. The CDR3 DNA reads as TGTGCCAGCAGTTTTAGGATATATGGCTACACCTTC. Translation: CASSFRIYGYTF.